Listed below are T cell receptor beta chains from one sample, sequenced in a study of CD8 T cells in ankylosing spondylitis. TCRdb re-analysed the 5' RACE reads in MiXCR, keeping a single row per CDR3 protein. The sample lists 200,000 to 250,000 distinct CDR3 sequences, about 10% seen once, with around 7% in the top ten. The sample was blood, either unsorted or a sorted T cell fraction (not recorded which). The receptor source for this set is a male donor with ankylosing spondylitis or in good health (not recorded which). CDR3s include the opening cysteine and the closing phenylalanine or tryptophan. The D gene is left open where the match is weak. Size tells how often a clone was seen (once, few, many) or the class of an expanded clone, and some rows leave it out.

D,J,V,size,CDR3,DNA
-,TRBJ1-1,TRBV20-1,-,CSASQGRDTEAFF,TGCAGTGCTTCACAGGGCCGGGACACTGAAGCTTTCTTT
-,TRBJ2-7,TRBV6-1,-,CASSPPPGLNYEQYF,TGTGCCAGCAGTCCCCCGCCGGGACTTAACTACGAGCAGTACTTC
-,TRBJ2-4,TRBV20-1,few,CSARWDGGQAKNIQYF,TGCAGTGCTAGATGGGACGGCGGGCAAGCCAAAAACATTCAGTACTTC
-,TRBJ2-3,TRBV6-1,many,CASSHDGASTDTQYF,TGTGCCAGCAGCCACGACGGAGCTAGCACAGATACGCAGTATTTT
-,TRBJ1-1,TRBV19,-,CASSPRNRNTEAFF,TGTGCCAGTAGTCCCCGGAACAGGAACACTGAAGCTTTCTTT
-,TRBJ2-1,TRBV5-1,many,CASSADRSSYNEQFF,TGCGCCAGCAGCGCCGACCGTAGCTCCTACAATGAGCAGTTCTTC
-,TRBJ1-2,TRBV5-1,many,CASSLVGRPLRHGYTF,TGCGCCAGCAGCTTGGTAGGCAGGCCCCTCAGACATGGCTACACCTTC
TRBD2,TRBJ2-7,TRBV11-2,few,CASSWRLAGDVVDEQYF,TGTGCCAGCAGCTGGAGACTAGCGGGAGACGTCGTCGACGAGCAGTACTTC
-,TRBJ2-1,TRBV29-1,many,CSVWGSLQPDEQFF,TGCAGCGTTTGGGGTAGCCTACAACCCGACGAGCAGTTCTTC
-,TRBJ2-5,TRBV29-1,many,CSVKNREAETQYF,TGCAGCGTTAAGAACAGGGAGGCAGAGACCCAGTACTTC
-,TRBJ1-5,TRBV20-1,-,CSAREVGGTHLNQPQHF,TGCAGTGCTAGAGAAGTGGGGGGGACCCACCTTAATCAGCCCCAGCATTTT
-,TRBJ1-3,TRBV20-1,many,CSARDLPGNTIYF,TGCAGTGCTAGAGACCTGCCCGGAAACACCATATATTTT
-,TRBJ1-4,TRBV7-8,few,CASSRDSAREKLFF,TGTGCCAGCAGCAGAGACAGTGCCCGTGAAAAACTGTTTTTT
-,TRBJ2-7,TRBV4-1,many,CASRRLGSLSPGEQYF,TGCGCCAGCAGACGGCTGGGGTCGCTTTCCCCTGGGGAGCAGTACTTC
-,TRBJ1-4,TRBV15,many,CATSRDAGLDEKLFF,TGTGCCACCAGCAGAGACGCCGGGTTAGATGAAAAACTGTTTTTT
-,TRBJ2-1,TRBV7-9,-,CASSASLNEQFF,TGTGCCAGCAGCGCCAGCCTTAATGAGCAGTTCTTC
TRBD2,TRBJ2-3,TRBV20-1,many,CSARIPGAGADTQYF,TGCAGTGCTAGAATCCCGGGAGCGGGAGCAGATACGCAGTATTTT
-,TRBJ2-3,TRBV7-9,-,CASSLLQGNTDTQYF,TGTGCCAGCAGCTTATTACAGGGTAACACAGATACGCAGTATTTT
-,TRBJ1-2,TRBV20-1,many,CSAAQTNYGYTF,TGCAGTGCGGCCCAGACGAACTATGGCTACACCTTC
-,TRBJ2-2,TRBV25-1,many,CATNRAETGELFF,TGTGCCACCAACAGGGCTGAAACCGGGGAGCTGTTTTTT
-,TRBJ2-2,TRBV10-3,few,CATRLGNTGELFF,TGTGCCACCCGATTGGGTAACACCGGGGAGCTGTTTTTT
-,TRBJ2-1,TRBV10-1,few,CASSESRGGRNEQFF,TGCGCCAGCAGTGAGTCCCGAGGGGGGAGGAATGAGCAGTTCTTC
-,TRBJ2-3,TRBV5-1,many,CASSVGDPGTDTQYF,TGCGCCAGCAGCGTCGGGGACCCCGGCACAGATACGCAGTATTTT
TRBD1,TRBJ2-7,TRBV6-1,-,CAIRQGPSEQYF,TGTGCCATCCGACAGGGCCCGTCCGAGCAGTACTTC
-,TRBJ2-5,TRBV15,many,CATSPNRGQETQYF,TGTGCCACCAGCCCTAATAGAGGTCAAGAGACCCAGTACTTC
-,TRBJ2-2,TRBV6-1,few,CASNPGRANTGELFF,TGTGCCAGCAACCCGGGGCGAGCGAACACCGGGGAGCTGTTTTTT
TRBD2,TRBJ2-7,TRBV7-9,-,CASSAGGIAYEQYF,TGTGCCAGCAGCGCGGGGGGGATCGCCTACGAGCAGTACTTC
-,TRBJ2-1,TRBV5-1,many,CASSLRWQEQFF,TGCGCCAGCAGCTTGAGGTGGCAAGAGCAGTTCTTC
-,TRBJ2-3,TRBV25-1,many,CASSDPDTQYF,TGTGCCAGCAGTGACCCAGATACGCAGTATTTT
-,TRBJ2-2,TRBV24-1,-,CATSDFVGSNTGELFF,TGTGCCACCAGTGATTTCGTGGGGTCGAACACCGGGGAGCTGTTTTTT
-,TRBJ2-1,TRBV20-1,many,CSGEEGERDEQFF,TGCAGTGGAGAAGAGGGAGAAAGGGATGAGCAGTTCTTC
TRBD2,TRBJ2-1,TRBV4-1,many,CASSQEAGGHNEQFF,TGCGCCAGCAGCCAAGAAGCGGGGGGCCACAATGAGCAGTTCTTC
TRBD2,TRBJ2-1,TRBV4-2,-,CASSPLYGLAGDEQFF,TGTGCCAGCAGCCCCTTATACGGACTAGCGGGGGATGAGCAGTTCTTC
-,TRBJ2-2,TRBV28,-,CASSSVGRRELFF,TGTGCCAGCAGTTCCGTGGGACGACGGGAGCTGTTTTTT
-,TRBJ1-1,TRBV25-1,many,CATESDLEAFF,TGTGCCACCGAATCAGATCTTGAAGCTTTCTTT
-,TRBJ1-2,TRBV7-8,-,CASSLSGEGYGYTF,TGTGCCAGCAGCTTAAGCGGGGAAGGGTATGGCTACACCTTC
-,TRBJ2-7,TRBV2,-,CATKAGTAVIYEQYF,TGTGCCACCAAAGCCGGGACCGCAGTTATATACGAGCAGTACTTC
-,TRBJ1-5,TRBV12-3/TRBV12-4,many,CASSQVSNQPQHF,TGTGCCAGCAGCCAGGTTAGCAATCAGCCCCAGCATTTT